What follows describes a single TCR beta chain. Authors' data handling: Reference gene primer amplification yielded estimated nucleated cell counts. The data were produced by immunoSEQ multiplex PCR, yet TCRdb's version contains in-frame clones alone and is incomplete. The DNA was the basis for D and trimming; V, J and clone size are from that table. This table has about 81,000 clones, roughly 86% appearing once. The entry originates in a study of blood T cell repertoires in COVID-19. Study-level information: Specimens from acute and convalescent COVID-19 originated in the United States, Italy and Spain. PBMCs, B-cell-depleted T cells, or T cells were the source of the cDNA or gDNA that made up the material.

Trimming took 0 bases from V and 2 from J, leaving 11 bases between them. Germline values: CDR1 SGHNT, CDR2 YENEEA. The CDR3 has 15 residues. Input material: peripheral blood. This clonotype was obtained from a man aged 55 to 70 with acute or convalescent COVID-19. The chain couples TRBV11-3 to TRBJ2-7, with D tentatively TRBD1 (6 bases). DNA of the CDR3: TGTGCCAGCAGCTTAGAGGCAGGGGACACCTACGAGCAGTACTTC. It is translated as CASSLEAGDTYEQYF.